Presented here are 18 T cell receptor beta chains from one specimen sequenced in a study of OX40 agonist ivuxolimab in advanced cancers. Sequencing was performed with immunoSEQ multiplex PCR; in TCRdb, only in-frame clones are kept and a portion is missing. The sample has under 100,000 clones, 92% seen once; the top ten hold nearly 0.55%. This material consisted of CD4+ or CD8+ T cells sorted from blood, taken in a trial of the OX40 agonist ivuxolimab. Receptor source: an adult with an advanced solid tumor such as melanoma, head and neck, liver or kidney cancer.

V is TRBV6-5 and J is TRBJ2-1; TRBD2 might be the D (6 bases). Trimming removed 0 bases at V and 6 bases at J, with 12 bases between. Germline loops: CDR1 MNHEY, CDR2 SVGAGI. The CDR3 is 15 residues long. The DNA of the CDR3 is TGTGCCAGCAGTTACTCTGGACCCGGGAGCAATGAGCAGTTCTTC. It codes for CASSYSGPGSNEQFF.

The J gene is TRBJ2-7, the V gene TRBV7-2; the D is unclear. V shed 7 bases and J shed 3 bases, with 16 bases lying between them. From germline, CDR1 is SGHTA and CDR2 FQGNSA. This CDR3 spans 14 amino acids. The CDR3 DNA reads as TGTGCCAGCAATCTTTACCCTGGCGGCTACGAGCAGTACTTC. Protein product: CASNLYPGGYEQYF.

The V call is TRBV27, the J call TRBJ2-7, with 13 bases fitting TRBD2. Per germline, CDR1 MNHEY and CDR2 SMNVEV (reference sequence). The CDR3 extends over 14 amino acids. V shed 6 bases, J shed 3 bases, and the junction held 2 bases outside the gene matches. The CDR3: CASRGLAGSYEQYF. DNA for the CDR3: TGTGCCAGCAGGGGACTAGCGGGAAGCTACGAGCAGTACTTC.

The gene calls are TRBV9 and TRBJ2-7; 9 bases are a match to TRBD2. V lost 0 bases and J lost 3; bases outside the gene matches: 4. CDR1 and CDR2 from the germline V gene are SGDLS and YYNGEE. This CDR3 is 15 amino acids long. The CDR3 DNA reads TGTGCCAGCAGCGTAGGACTAGCGGAGGTCTACGAGCAGTACTTC. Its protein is CASSVGLAEVYEQYF.

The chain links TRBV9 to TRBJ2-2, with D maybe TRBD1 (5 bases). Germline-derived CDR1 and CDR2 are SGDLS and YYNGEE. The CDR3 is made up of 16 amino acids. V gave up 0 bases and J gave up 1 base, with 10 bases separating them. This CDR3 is CASSVGAGMNTGELFF. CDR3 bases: TGTGCCAGCAGCGTAGGTGCAGGGATGAACACCGGGGAGCTGTTTTTT.

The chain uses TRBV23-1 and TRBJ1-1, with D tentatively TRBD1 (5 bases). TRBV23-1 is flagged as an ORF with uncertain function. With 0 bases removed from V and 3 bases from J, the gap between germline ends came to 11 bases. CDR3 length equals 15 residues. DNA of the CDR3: TGCGCCAGCAGTCAATCTCGGGGAGGGGACACTGAAGCTTTCTTT. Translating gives CASSQSRGGDTEAFF.

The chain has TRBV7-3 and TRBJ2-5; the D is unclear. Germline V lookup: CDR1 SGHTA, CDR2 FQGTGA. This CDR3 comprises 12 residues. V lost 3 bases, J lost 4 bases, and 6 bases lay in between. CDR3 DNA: TGTGCCAGCAGCTTCCGAGGAGAGACCCAGTACTTC. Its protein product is CASSFRGETQYF.

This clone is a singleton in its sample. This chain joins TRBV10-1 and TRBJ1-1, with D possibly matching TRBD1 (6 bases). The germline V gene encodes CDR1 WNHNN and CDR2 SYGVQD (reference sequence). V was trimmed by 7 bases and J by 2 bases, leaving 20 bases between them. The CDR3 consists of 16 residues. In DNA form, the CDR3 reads TGCGCCAGCAAGTTCCAGGGGAAATATTATAACACTGAAGCTTTCTTT. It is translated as CASKFQGKYYNTEAFF.

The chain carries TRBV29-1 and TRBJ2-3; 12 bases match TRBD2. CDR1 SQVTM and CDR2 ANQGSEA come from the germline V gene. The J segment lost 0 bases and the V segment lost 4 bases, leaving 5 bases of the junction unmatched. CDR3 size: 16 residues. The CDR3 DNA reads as TGCAGCGTTGGCCTAGCGGGAGGGCCCAGCACAGATACGCAGTATTTT. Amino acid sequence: CSVGLAGGPSTDTQYF.

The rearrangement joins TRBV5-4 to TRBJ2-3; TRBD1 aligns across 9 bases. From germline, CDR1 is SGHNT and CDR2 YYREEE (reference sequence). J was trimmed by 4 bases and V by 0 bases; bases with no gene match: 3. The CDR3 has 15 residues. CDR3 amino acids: CASSLDRGRSDTQYF. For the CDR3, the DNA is TGTGCCAGCAGCTTGGACAGGGGGCGATCAGATACGCAGTATTTT.

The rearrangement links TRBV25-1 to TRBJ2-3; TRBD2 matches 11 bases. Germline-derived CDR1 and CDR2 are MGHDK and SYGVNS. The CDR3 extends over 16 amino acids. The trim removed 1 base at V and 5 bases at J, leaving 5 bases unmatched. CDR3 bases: TGTGCCAGCAGTGAATTGAGGCTAGCGGGAGGAGATACGCAGTATTTT. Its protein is CASSELRLAGGDTQYF. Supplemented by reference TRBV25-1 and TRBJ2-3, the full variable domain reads EADIYQTPRYLVIGTGKKITLECSQTMGHDKMYWYQQDPGMELHLIHYSYGVNSTEKGDLSSESTVSRIRTEHFPLTLESARPSHTSQYLCASSELRLAGGDTQYFGPGTRLTVL.

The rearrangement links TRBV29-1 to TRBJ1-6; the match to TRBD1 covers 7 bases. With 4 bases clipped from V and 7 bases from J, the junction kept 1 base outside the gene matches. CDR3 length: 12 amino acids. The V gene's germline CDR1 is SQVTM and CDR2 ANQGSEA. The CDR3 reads CSVGDRNSPLHF. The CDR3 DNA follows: TGCAGCGTTGGGGACAGAAATTCACCCCTCCACTTT.

The CDR3: CASSIDRHEQFF. CDR3 nucleotide sequence: TGTGCCAGTAGTATAGATCGGCATGAGCAGTTCTTC. This rearrangement joins TRBV19 to TRBJ2-1; no clear D gene. V was shortened by 0 bases and J by 8 bases, with 5 bases between the two germline ends. This CDR3 has 12 amino acids. Germline loops: CDR1 LNHDA, CDR2 SQIVND (reference sequence).

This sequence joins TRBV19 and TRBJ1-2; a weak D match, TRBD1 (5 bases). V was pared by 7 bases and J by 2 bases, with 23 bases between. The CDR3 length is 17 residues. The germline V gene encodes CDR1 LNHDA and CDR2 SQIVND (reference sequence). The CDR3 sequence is CASTPHDRGQKNYGYTF. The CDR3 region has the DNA TGTGCCAGTACACCCCACGACCGGGGCCAGAAGAACTATGGCTACACCTTC. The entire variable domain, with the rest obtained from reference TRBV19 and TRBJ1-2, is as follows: DGGITQSPKYLFRKEGQNVTLSCEQNLNHDAMYWYRQDPGQGLRLIYYSQIVNDFQKGDIAEGYSVSREKKESFPLTVTSAQKNPTAFYLCASTPHDRGQKNYGYTFGSGTRLTVV.

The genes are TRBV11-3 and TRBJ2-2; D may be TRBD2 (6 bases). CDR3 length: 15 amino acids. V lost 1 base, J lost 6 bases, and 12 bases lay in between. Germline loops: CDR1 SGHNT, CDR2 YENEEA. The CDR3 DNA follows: TGTGCCAGCAGCTTAGTCGAGGCTAGCGCCGGGGAGCTGTTTTTT. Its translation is CASSLVEASAGELFF.

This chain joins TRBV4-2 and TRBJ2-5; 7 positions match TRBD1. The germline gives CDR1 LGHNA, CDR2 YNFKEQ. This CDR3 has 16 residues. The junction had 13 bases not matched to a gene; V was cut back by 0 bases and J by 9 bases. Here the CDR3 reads CASSQDGGRGSGAQYF. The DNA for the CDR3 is TGTGCCAGCAGCCAAGATGGCGGCAGGGGGAGTGGGGCCCAGTACTTC.

The CDR3 spells CASSSPGASYNEQFF. CDR3 DNA: TGTGCCAGCAGCTCCCCCGGGGCGTCCTACAATGAGCAGTTCTTC. This chain connects TRBV7-3 to TRBJ2-1, with D possibly called TRBD1 or TRBD2 (5 bases each). Germline V CDR1 and CDR2: SGHTA, FQGTGA. V lost 4 bases, J lost 1 base, and 11 bases lay in between. The CDR3 has 15 residues.

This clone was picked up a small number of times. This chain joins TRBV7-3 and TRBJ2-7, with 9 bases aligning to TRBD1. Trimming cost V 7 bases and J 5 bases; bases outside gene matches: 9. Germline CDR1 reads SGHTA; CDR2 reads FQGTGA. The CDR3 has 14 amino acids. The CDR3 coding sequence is TGTGCCAGCAACAGAGGACAGGGGCCAGACGAGCAGTACTTC. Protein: CASNRGQGPDEQYF.